The source of this T cell receptor beta chain is a study of OX40 agonist ivuxolimab in advanced cancers. About the research overall: Given to patients was ivuxolimab, an agonistic anti-OX40 (CD134) antibody.

The CDR3 has 17 amino acids. V dropped 0 bases and J dropped 2; count of bases not matched to a gene: 7. Germline lookup yields CDR1 SGHTA and CDR2 FQGNSA. Sequencing was performed with immunoSEQ multiplex PCR; in TCRdb, only in-frame clones are kept and a portion is missing. The repertoire holds some 58,000 clones, with approximately 86% as singletons. The starting material was CD4+ or CD8+ T cells sorted from blood, obtained in a trial of the OX40 agonist ivuxolimab. This receptor was taken from an adult with an advanced solid tumor such as melanoma, head and neck, liver or kidney cancer. The gene calls are TRBV7-2 and TRBJ2-3; 8 positions agree with TRBD2. The CDR3 DNA sequence: TGTGCCAGCAGCTTAGCGGTTAGCGGGGCCTACACAGATACGCAGTATTTT. Translation: CASSLAVSGAYTDTQYF.